One and the same sample provided the 7 T cell receptor beta chains below, sequenced in a study of T cells in Graves' hyperthyroidism and ophthalmopathy. Using RNA transcripts as the source, TCR beta CDR3 regions were amplified. The HTBI primer set was used in a first-round RT-PCR of the TCR CDR3. Via MiXCR, TCRdb re-called the multiplex PCR reads, giving one row per CDR3 protein. This table holds 500,000 to 750,000 distinct CDR3 sequences, approximately 44% found once. Sequencing was performed on peripheral blood or thyroid tissue (not recorded which). The receptors come from a woman aged 18-29 years with Graves' hyperthyroidism.

Ten or more counts support this clonotype. This sequence joins TRBV29-1 and TRBJ2-2; D is ambiguous. The germline CDR1 and CDR2 sequences are SQVTM and ANQGSEA. This CDR3 contains 15 residues. Trimming took off 0 bases at V and 5 bases at J, with 13 bases between the two ends. CDR3: CSVEEGGAVTGELFF. As DNA, the CDR3 is TGCAGCGTTGAAGAAGGTGGAGCCGTGACCGGGGAGCTGTTTTTT.

The table lists this clonotype with many counts. J is TRBJ1-2 and V is TRBV7-2, with D possibly being TRBD1 (5 bases). Trimming pared 1 base from V and 3 bases from J, leaving 12 bases between. CDR3 length: 15 residues. Germline V gene sequence: CDR1 SGHTA, CDR2 FQGNSA. Written as DNA, the CDR3 is TGTGCCAGCAGCTTAGAGGGAAAGGGGCACTATGGCTACACCTTC. Its protein product is CASSLEGKGHYGYTF.

This sequence joins TRBV9 and TRBJ2-7; tentative D call: TRBD2 (6 bases). This CDR3 is built from 13 residues. V shed 0 bases and J shed 7 bases, with 11 bases lying between them. Germline V lookup: CDR1 SGDLS, CDR2 YYNGEE. CDR3 nucleotides: TGTGCCAGCAGCGTAGCGGGAGTTAAGGAGCAGTACTTC. Translation gives CASSVAGVKEQYF.

This chain joins TRBV4-1 and TRBJ2-5; no reliable D call. Per germline, CDR1 MGHRA and CDR2 YSYEKL. V lost 1 base to trimming and J lost 7 bases, with 7 bases between them. The CDR3 extends over 12 amino acids. The CDR3 is CASSQVEGTQYF. CDR3 DNA sequence: TGCGCCAGCAGCCAAGTAGAAGGGACCCAGTACTTC.

This sequence joins TRBV7-9 and TRBJ2-2; D may match TRBD1 or TRBD2 (5 bases each). The germline gives CDR1 SEHNR, CDR2 FQNEAQ (reference sequence). Trimming left V 6 bases short and J 2 bases short, with 16 bases between. The CDR3 contains 16 residues. The CDR3 bases are TGTGCCAGCAGGGCCCTCTCTGGGGGAAACACCGGGGAGCTGTTTTTT. As protein: CASRALSGGNTGELFF.

In DNA form, the CDR3 reads TGTGCCAGCAGCGTAGCTCCAGGGGAGCTGTTTTTT. Its translation: CASSVAPGELFF. The V gene is TRBV9, the J gene TRBJ2-2; no definite D call. This CDR3 comprises 12 residues. Germline CDR1 and CDR2: SGDLS and YYNGEE. Trimming took off 0 bases at V and 8 bases at J, with 5 bases between the two ends.

A single count supports this clonotype. The rearrangement uses TRBV20-1 and TRBJ2-1, with TRBD1 matching 8 bases. V dropped 6 bases and J dropped 12; count of bases not matched to a gene: 7. Germline CDR1 reads DFQATT; CDR2 reads SNEGSKA (reference sequence). CDR3 length equals 11 residues. The CDR3 loop is CSAPTGAMQFF. In nucleotides, the CDR3 is TGCAGTGCACCGACAGGGGCAATGCAGTTCTTC.